Shown below are 21 T cell receptor beta chains from a single sample sequenced in a study of cytomegalovirus exposure and HLA in healthy donors. Researchers ran the PCR with 60 Vbeta and 13 Jbeta primers. The method was immunoSEQ multiplex PCR; TCRdb's version includes in-frame clones alone and lacks a portion of them. The table shows 100,000 to 150,000 clones, with approximately 78% occurring only once. The sequenced material came from PBMCs. These receptors were taken from a woman between 35 and 50 years old in good health and CMV-seropositive.

This clone was found once. The CDR3 region has the DNA TGTGCCAGCAGAGTCGCGGGGGTTCAAGAGACCCAGTACTTC. The encoded protein is CASRVAGVQETQYF. This chain connects TRBV6-1 to TRBJ2-5, with TRBD2 matching over 7 bases. The trim removed 6 bases at V and 2 bases at J, leaving 6 bases unmatched. Germline V gene sequence: CDR1 MNHNS, CDR2 SASEGT. CDR3 length equals 14 residues.

V usage is TRBV11-2 and J usage is TRBJ2-5; possibly TRBD1 for D (6 bases). V was shortened by 5 bases and J by 5 bases, with 15 bases between the two germline ends. This CDR3 comprises 14 residues. CDR1 and CDR2 (germline): SGHAT, FQNNGV. In DNA form, the CDR3 reads TGTGCCAGCAGCGTTCTCAGGGGTGCGGAGACCCAGTACTTC. Translation: CASSVLRGAETQYF.

This clone was detected only once. V is TRBV10-1 and J is TRBJ2-7; 8 bases map to TRBD2. This CDR3 comprises 12 residues. The trim removed 7 bases at V and 2 bases at J, leaving 1 base unmatched. CDR1 is WNHNN, CDR2 SYGVQD, per germline (reference sequence). The CDR3 coding sequence is TGCGCCAGCAAGACTAGCGCCTACGAGCAGTACTTC. As protein: CASKTSAYEQYF.

V and J are TRBV19 and TRBJ1-2, with 11 bases aligning to TRBD1. V dropped 7 bases and J dropped 4; count of bases not matched to a gene: 8. The CDR3 has 15 residues. Germline lookup yields CDR1 LNHDA and CDR2 SQIVND (reference sequence). CDR3 sequence reads: CASIGWTGGAYGYTF. The CDR3 nucleotides are TGTGCCAGTATAGGCTGGACAGGGGGCGCCTATGGCTACACCTTC.

The chain has TRBV27 and TRBJ2-7, with TRBD1 as a possible D gene (6 bases). V gave up 4 bases and J gave up 2 bases, with 15 bases separating them. Germline values: CDR1 MNHEY, CDR2 SMNVEV (reference sequence). The CDR3 is 15 residues long. The chain's CDR3 is CASSWGYNRAYEQYF. Here the CDR3 DNA reads TGTGCCAGCAGTTGGGGGTACAACAGGGCCTACGAGCAGTACTTC.

Here the CDR3 DNA reads TGTGCCAGCAGTTTCTCGGGACAGGATAATTCACCCCTCCACTTT. Protein product: CASSFSGQDNSPLHF. The chain uses TRBV6-5 and TRBJ1-6, with 8 bases identical to TRBD1. The junction had 4 bases not matched to a gene; V was cut back by 4 bases and J by 5 bases. Germline CDR1 reads MNHEY; CDR2 reads SVGAGI. The length of the CDR3 is 15 residues.

The genes are TRBV9 and TRBJ2-5; possibly TRBD2 for D (6 bases). The CDR3 runs 14 residues. Trimming took 3 bases from V and 1 from J, leaving 10 bases between them. Per germline, CDR1 SGDLS and CDR2 YYNGEE. The DNA of the CDR3 is TGTGCCAGCAGCGCAAGCGGGTTCCAAGAGACCCAGTACTTC. As protein: CASSASGFQETQYF.

This rearrangement joins TRBV7-3 to TRBJ2-7, with 11 bases identical to TRBD1. The V and J ends lost 4 bases and 2 bases, in that order; junction bases with no gene match: 4. The CDR3 extends over 15 amino acids. From germline, CDR1 is SGHTA and CDR2 FQGTGA. Here the CDR3 reads CASSSPDRGPYEQYF. As DNA, the CDR3 is TGTGCCAGCAGCTCTCCGGACAGGGGGCCCTACGAGCAGTACTTC. The variable domain in full, with the rest retrieved from reference TRBV7-3 and TRBJ2-7, is GAGVSQTPSNKVTEKGKYVELRCDPISGHTALYWYRQSLGQGPEFLIYFQGTGAADDSGLPNDRFFAVRPEGSVSTLKIQRTERGDSAVYLCASSSPDRGPYEQYFGPGTRLTVT.

This clone has only a few counts. The V call is TRBV6-5, the J call TRBJ1-5; 9 positions agree with TRBD1. The J segment lost 7 bases and the V segment lost 6 bases, leaving 4 bases of the junction unmatched. CDR1 and CDR2 from the germline V gene are MNHEY and SVGAGI. There are 13 residues in the CDR3. CDR3: CASSNRGQQPQHF. The CDR3 DNA sequence: TGTGCCAGCAGCAACAGGGGGCAACAGCCCCAGCATTTT.

V is TRBV7-2 and J is TRBJ1-2; possible D gene TRBD1, 6 bases. Germline loops: CDR1 SGHTA, CDR2 FQGNSA. The V end lost 5 bases, the J end lost 5 bases, and 12 bases lay between the germline ends. The CDR3 is made up of 13 amino acids. Written as DNA, the CDR3 is TGTGCCAGCAGCCCATACGGACAGTATGGCTACACCTTC. Translated: CASSPYGQYGYTF. Supplemented by reference TRBV7-2 and TRBJ1-2, the full variable domain reads GAGVSQSPSNKVTEKGKDVELRCDPISGHTALYWYRQSLGQGLEFLIYFQGNSAPDKSGLPSDRFSAERTGGSVSTLTIQRTQQEDSAVYLCASSPYGQYGYTFGSGTRLTVV.

This clone has a single count. The chain employs TRBV2 and TRBJ1-2; D is unclear. This CDR3 has 13 amino acids. Germline CDR1 SNHLY, CDR2 FYNNEI. V lost 2 bases to trimming and J lost 7 bases, with 11 bases between them. The CDR3 loop is CASSEWQAGGYTF. The CDR3, as DNA: TGTGCCAGCAGTGAATGGCAGGCTGGTGGCTACACCTTC.

V and J are TRBV2 and TRBJ2-1, with D perhaps matching TRBD2 (5 bases). The CDR3 is 15 residues long. Trimming took off 7 bases at V and 0 bases at J, with 13 bases between the two ends. Germline lookup yields CDR1 SNHLY and CDR2 FYNNEI. The CDR3 DNA is TGTGCCAGCACCAAGGAAGGGAGCTCCTACAATGAGCAGTTCTTC. This codes for CASTKEGSSYNEQFF.

This clone occurred a few times. The rearrangement links TRBV7-9 to TRBJ1-5; perhaps TRBD1 as D (6 bases). V dropped 7 bases and J dropped 2 bases, with 15 bases sitting between them. CDR3 length: 15 amino acids. CDR1 SEHNR and CDR2 FQNEAQ come from the germline V gene (reference sequence). CDR3 in DNA: TGTGCCAGCACCGAGCGGGGGGGCGGCAATCAGCCCCAGCATTTT. This codes for CASTERGGGNQPQHF.

The sample holds a few counts of this clone. V and J are TRBV7-9 and TRBJ1-1; no firm D call. The V end lost 1 base, the J end lost 1 base, and 4 bases lay between the germline ends. This CDR3 is built from 13 residues. Germline assignment: CDR1 SEHNR and CDR2 FQNEAQ (reference sequence). In DNA form, the CDR3 reads TGTGCCAGCAGCTTAGGGCAGAACACTGAAGCTTTCTTT. Translation gives CASSLGQNTEAFF.

A few counts support this clone. V gene TRBV5-8 combines with J gene TRBJ2-1, with D possibly matching TRBD2 (5 bases). The CDR3 length is 15 residues. V shed 0 bases and J shed 3 bases, with 10 bases lying between them. Looked up from germline, CDR1 is SGHTS and CDR2 is YDEGEE. This CDR3 is CASSLGTSNYNEQFF. CDR3 bases: TGTGCCAGCAGCTTGGGGACTTCCAACTACAATGAGCAGTTCTTC.

This clone was found a few times. The chain has TRBV10-3 and TRBJ2-5; D is possibly TRBD1 (5 bases). The V end was cut by 5 bases, the J end by 5 bases, with 15 bases between. The CDR3 is made up of 14 amino acids. The V gene's germline CDR1 is ENHRY and CDR2 SYGVKD. The CDR3 protein is CAISQFQGEETQYF. CDR3 nucleotides: TGTGCCATCAGTCAATTTCAGGGTGAGGAGACCCAGTACTTC.

Here the CDR3 reads CASSIDITRDTQYF. CDR3 nucleotides: TGTGCCAGTAGTATAGATATCACGAGGGATACGCAGTATTTT. The chain carries TRBV19 and TRBJ2-3; no clear D gene. CDR3 length: 14 amino acids. The germline CDR1 and CDR2 sequences are LNHDA and SQIVND (reference sequence). V was cut by 0 bases and J by 6 bases, with 10 bases left in between.

The gene calls are TRBV14 and TRBJ2-7, with D maybe TRBD2 (6 bases). This CDR3 comprises 17 residues. Looked up from germline, CDR1 is SGHDN and CDR2 is FVKESK. Deletions cut 4 bases from V and 1 base from J, with 20 bases between. The CDR3 reads CASSPGSGRGRSYEQYF. The CDR3 DNA reads as TGTGCCAGCAGCCCCGGCTCTGGTCGGGGGAGATCCTACGAGCAGTACTTC. Combining the CDR3 with reference TRBV14 and TRBJ2-7 gives the whole variable domain EAGVTQFPSHSVIEKGQTVTLRCDPISGHDNLYWYRRVMGKEIKFLLHFVKESKQDESGMPNNRFLAERTGGTYSTLKVQPAELEDSGVYFCASSPGSGRGRSYEQYFGPGTRLTVT.

This clone appeared a single time. CDR3 in DNA: TGTGCCAGCAGTTTATCCCCATCCTGGACTAGCGGGGGGGTCAGTTTAACCGGGGAGCTGTTTTTT. Amino acids: CASSLSPSWTSGGVSLTGELFF. The chain combines TRBV27 with TRBJ2-2, with TRBD2 matching 15 bases. Per germline, CDR1 MNHEY and CDR2 SMNVEV (reference sequence). J gave up 5 bases and V 0 bases, and 16 bases lay outside the gene matches. The CDR3 has 22 residues.

The J gene is TRBJ2-3, the V gene TRBV25-1, with a weak D call TRBD2 (5 bases). The CDR3 covers 14 residues. From germline, CDR1 is MGHDK and CDR2 SYGVNS. Deletions cut 2 bases from V and 0 bases from J, with 6 bases between. Written as DNA, the CDR3 is TGTGCCAGCAGTGAAGGACTTAGCACAGATACGCAGTATTTT. Its protein is CASSEGLSTDTQYF.

This sequence joins TRBV6-4 and TRBJ1-2, with TRBD1 as a possible D gene (5 bases). Trimming removed 2 bases from V and 8 bases from J, with 18 bases in between. Looked up from germline, CDR1 is MRHNA and CDR2 is SNTAGT. The CDR3 covers 15 residues. The CDR3 DNA is TGTGCCAGCAGTGACACCCCACAGGCCCTGGGCGGCTACACCTTC. This codes for CASSDTPQALGGYTF.